The 11 T cell receptor beta chains below all came from one sample that was sequenced in a study of blood T cell repertoires in COVID-19. This table comes from immunoSEQ multiplex PCR, and its TCRdb copy is limited to in-frame clones, with some not included. Of just over 650,000 clones in the sample, 85% to 90% were seen once. The sample taken for sequencing was peripheral blood. These receptors all stem from a woman under 30 with acute or convalescent COVID-19.

This chain connects TRBV5-6 to TRBJ1-1; 7 bases map to TRBD1. The V segment lost 2 bases and the J segment 1 base; nucleotides outside the gene matches: 5. The CDR3 length is 15 residues. The V gene's germline CDR1 is SGHDT and CDR2 YYEEEE. The CDR3 sequence: CASSFIDRANTEAFF. The DNA for the CDR3 is TGTGCCAGCAGCTTCATCGACAGGGCGAACACTGAAGCTTTCTTT.

The rearrangement uses TRBV9 and TRBJ1-2; no reliable D call. V was trimmed by 0 bases and J by 0 bases, leaving 15 bases between them. There are 17 residues in the CDR3. Germline CDR1 is SGDLS and CDR2 is YYNGEE. In nucleotides, the CDR3 is TGTGCCAGCAGCGTAGTTCAGGCACCCCTTCCTAACTATGGCTACACCTTC. Protein sequence: CASSVVQAPLPNYGYTF.

The chain employs TRBV24-1 and TRBJ2-3; 11 bases map to TRBD1. Trimming removed 1 base from V and 6 bases from J; junction bases left unmatched: 2. The germline V gene encodes CDR1 KGHDR and CDR2 SFDVKD. The CDR3 spans 15 residues. In nucleotides, the CDR3 is TGTGCCACCAGTGATTTACGGGACAGGGGGGATACGCAGTATTTT. Its protein product is CATSDLRDRGDTQYF.

The chain recombines TRBV9 with TRBJ2-6; the D gene is possibly TRBD2 (6 bases). Germline V lookup: CDR1 SGDLS, CDR2 YYNGEE. The CDR3 consists of 18 residues. Trimming took 0 bases from V and 2 from J, leaving 15 bases between them. CDR3 bases: TGTGCCAGCAGCGTAGGTTTCAGGGAGGCTACTGGGGCCAACGTCCTGACTTTC. Translation gives CASSVGFREATGANVLTF.

The chain carries TRBV27 and TRBJ1-2; weak D call: TRBD1 (5 bases). CDR3 length: 14 residues. Trimming removed 4 bases at V and 4 bases at J, with 13 bases between. CDR1 and CDR2 from the germline V gene are MNHEY and SMNVEV (reference sequence). CDR3 sequence reads: CASSSTQGGYGYTF. In DNA form, the CDR3 reads TGTGCCAGCAGTTCAACCCAGGGTGGCTATGGCTACACCTTC.

V usage is TRBV14 and J usage is TRBJ1-1; possibly TRBD1 for D (5 bases). The CDR3 has 15 amino acids. Germline values: CDR1 SGHDN, CDR2 FVKESK. The V end was cut by 7 bases, the J end by 2 bases, with 17 bases between. The CDR3 region has the DNA TGTGCCAGCACTACGACGCAGGGTTACAACACTGAAGCTTTCTTT. This gives the protein CASTTTQGYNTEAFF.

The chain carries TRBV5-6 and TRBJ2-7; TRBD2 is a possible D gene (6 bases). Germline assignment: CDR1 SGHDT and CDR2 YYEEEE. CDR3 size: 15 residues. Trimming removed 4 bases at V and 5 bases at J, with 19 bases between. CDR3 in amino acids: CASSEGTSHRDEQYF. CDR3 DNA sequence: TGTGCCAGCAGCGAAGGAACTAGCCACCGGGACGAGCAGTACTTC. The complete variable domain, with remaining parts taken from reference TRBV5-6 and TRBJ2-7, reads DAGVTQSPTHLIKTRGQQVTLRCSPKSGHDTVSWYQQALGQGPQFIFQYYEEEERQRGNFPDRFSGHQFPNYSSELNVNALLLGDSALYLCASSEGTSHRDEQYFGPGTRLTVT.

The chain joins TRBV9 to TRBJ2-3; the D gene is possibly TRBD1 (5 bases). Trimming took off 4 bases at V and 5 bases at J, with 14 bases between the two ends. The CDR3 runs 14 residues. Germline assignment: CDR1 SGDLS and CDR2 YYNGEE. The CDR3 bases are TGTGCCAGCAGCATGAGTCAGGGTAGAGATACGCAGTATTTT. It encodes CASSMSQGRDTQYF.

The chain has TRBV27 and TRBJ1-5, with a possible D match to TRBD1 (6 bases). This CDR3 contains 16 residues. The germline CDR1 and CDR2 sequences are MNHEY and SMNVEV (reference sequence). Trimming took off 10 bases at V and 2 bases at J, with 21 bases between the two ends. The CDR3 here is CATSSAGDMGNQPQHF. The CDR3 DNA sequence: TGTGCCACCTCCTCGGCAGGGGATATGGGCAATCAGCCCCAGCATTTT.

This sequence joins TRBV2 and TRBJ2-5; 8 nucleotides line up with TRBD1. From germline, CDR1 is SNHLY and CDR2 FYNNEI. This CDR3 is 15 amino acids long. V shed 5 bases and J 5 bases; nucleotides not matched to a gene: 10. CDR3 bases: TGTGCCAGCAGTAACCTCCTTCAGGGGGCCGAGACCCAGTACTTC. Its protein is CASSNLLQGAETQYF.

This chain connects TRBV24-1 to TRBJ1-3; a possible D gene is TRBD1 (5 bases). This CDR3 has 13 amino acids. V shed 3 bases and J shed 3 bases, with 5 bases lying between them. CDR1 is KGHDR, CDR2 SFDVKD, per germline. CDR3 bases: TGTGCCACCAGTGATGGACATGGAAACACCATATATTTT. As protein: CATSDGHGNTIYF.